This T cell receptor (beta chain) was documented in a study of T cell repertoires in cytomegalovirus infection. Study overall: Indicated by public TCR beta signatures were CMV infection and matching HLA type.

With 0 bases clipped from V and 1 base from J, the junction kept 8 bases outside the gene matches. The germline gives CDR1 DFQATT, CDR2 SNEGSKA (reference sequence). The CDR3 runs to 16 residues. TCRdb re-analysed the reads in MiXCR, keeping a single row per CDR3 protein. The table shows roughly 300,000 distinct CDR3 sequences, with roughly a quarter occurring only once. The origin of this receptor is a human donor in good health (CMV status not recorded). Some clones in this sample may be carry-over from other donors' samples. Input material: PBMCs. V gene TRBV20-1 combines with J gene TRBJ1-1; TRBD1 agrees at 7 bases. CDR3 sequence: CSARDVRTGPNTEAFF. The DNA for the CDR3 is TGCAGTGCTAGAGATGTAAGGACAGGACCGAACACTGAAGCTTTCTTT.